Given below is one TCR beta chain in context. Profiled with immunoSEQ multiplex PCR; TCRdb holds only in-frame clones, not every one. This table holds approximately 940,000 clones, roughly 72% found once. CDR1 SNHLY and CDR2 FYNNEI come from the germline V gene. V shed 4 bases, J shed 4 bases, and the junction held 9 bases outside the gene matches. CDR3 size: 15 residues. These data are taken from a study of shared clonotypes between healthy human individuals. This chain joins TRBV2 and TRBJ2-5, with TRBD2 identical over 7 bases. This clonotype originated in a man aged 18 to 35 in good health. Sequenced: memory CD4+ T cells sorted from blood. Subset given: CD45RA-negative fraction. The CDR3 DNA reads as TGTGCCAGCAGTGGCGTTGGCGGGGAGGGAGAGACCCAGTACTTC. Translating gives CASSGVGGEGETQYF.